This section outlines one T cell receptor beta chain sequence together with its context. What it recognizes is unknown. This entry comes from a study of OX40 agonist ivuxolimab in advanced cancers. Study-wide background: Dose-escalation patients were diagnosed with hepatocellular carcinoma, melanoma, renal cell cancer or head and neck cancer. The group had a mean age of roughly 65 years, ranged from roughly 23 to 85, and was 82.7% male.

The V and J ends lost 0 bases and 0 bases respectively, with 12 bases between them. Germline CDR1 and CDR2: MNHNY and SVGAGI (reference sequence). The CDR3 is 16 amino acids. Whole-study results and caveats: CD4+ T cells averaged fewer expanded clones than CD8+ T cells.

Sequenced by immunoSEQ multiplex PCR; TCRdb stores in-frame clones only, minus some. Of 74,000 or so clones in the sample, 85% are singletons; the top ten hold under 2.5%. Collection of blood occurred at baseline, at cycle 4 day 1, and at cycle 7 day 1. The sequencing used CD4+ or CD8+ T cells sorted from blood, collected in a trial of the OX40 agonist ivuxolimab. The chain uses TRBV6-6 and TRBJ2-7; possibly TRBD1 for D (6 bases). The clonotype originates from an adult with an advanced solid tumor such as melanoma, head and neck, liver or kidney cancer. The CDR3 loop reads CASSYSYREPSYEQYF. The CDR3 bases are TGTGCCAGCAGTTACTCGTACAGGGAACCCTCCTACGAGCAGTACTTC.